This T cell receptor beta chain was retrieved from a study of OX40 agonist ivuxolimab in advanced cancers. Whole-study findings and limits: Averaged across samples, CD8+ T cells carried more expanded clones than CD4+ did.

In the case of this clone: Its cognate antigen is unknown.

CDR1 is SGHVS and CDR2 is FQNEAQ in the germline V gene. V shed 3 bases, J shed 6 bases, and the junction held 3 bases outside the gene matches. The CDR3 sequence is 14 residues long. The assay was immunoSEQ multiplex PCR, and TCRdb's table has in-frame clones only and misses some. Here the sample spans nearly 70,000 clones, 80% to 90% being singletons. Sample: CD4+ or CD8+ T cells sorted from blood, taken in a trial of the OX40 agonist ivuxolimab. The origin of this receptor is an adult with an advanced solid tumor such as melanoma, head and neck, liver or kidney cancer. This chain links TRBV7-8 with TRBJ2-7; 12 nucleotides line up with TRBD1. The CDR3 nucleotides read TGTGCCAGCAGCTTTGGGACAGGGGGCATCGAGCAGTACTTC. It encodes CASSFGTGGIEQYF.